This T cell receptor (beta chain) was observed in a study of early T cells in non-severe SARS-CoV-2 infection. Turning to the study itself: The authors sequenced bulk RNA from unsorted whole blood, leaving chains unpaired.

This clonotype has a handful of counts. Antigen unknown. The CDR3 covers 16 residues. Trimming took 4 bases from V and 6 from J; bases not matched to a gene: 6. Germline V lookup: CDR1 LGHDT, CDR2 YNNKEL (reference sequence). Notes on the study in general: Matches to VDJdb favored anti-spike CD8 responses and missed private and CD4 specificities.

Unique molecular identifiers tagged individual cDNA molecules. TCRdb independently ran MiXCR on the 5' RACE reads; one entry per CDR3 protein. This repertoire shows roughly 83,000 distinct CDR3 sequences, over 9.5% found once; its top ten account for 4.4%. The chain uses TRBV3-1 and TRBJ2-3; 14 positions agree with TRBD2. The TCR sequence derives from an adult who was a healthcare worker with PCR-confirmed SARS-CoV-2 infection or an uninfected control (not recorded which). Sample: whole blood, taken at baseline. The DNA for the CDR3 is TGTGCCAGCAGCCCCAGACTAGCGGGGGGGCGGGATACGCAGTATTTT. It codes for CASSPRLAGGRDTQYF.